A selection of T cell receptor beta chains follows, all from one sample in a study of blood T cell repertoires in COVID-19. Profiling relied on immunoSEQ multiplex PCR, and the TCRdb table lists in-frame clones only, not all of them. The sample lists hundreds of thousands of clones; 86% were seen once. The sequenced material came from peripheral blood. All receptors come from a woman in her seventies with COVID-19, enrolled during active disease. The CDR3 runs from the conserved cysteine through the conserved F or W.

v_gene: TRBV3-1/TRBV3-2
j_gene: TRBJ2-7
CDR3aa: CASSQEWEGKYEQYF

v_gene: TRBV2
j_gene: TRBJ2-7
CDR3aa: CASSEDRGPGYEQYF

v_gene: TRBV6-2/TRBV6-3
j_gene: TRBJ2-7
CDR3aa: CASSFVDWFHSYEQYF

v_gene: TRBV9
j_gene: TRBJ2-7
CDR3aa: CASSTLAAPSYEQYF

v_gene: TRBV19
j_gene: TRBJ1-1
CDR3aa: CASSILDRGFTEAFF

v_gene: TRBV5-1
j_gene: TRBJ1-1
CDR3aa: CASSLSLGNTEAFF

v_gene: TRBV19
j_gene: TRBJ1-5
CDR3aa: CASRRRGDNQPQHF

v_gene: TRBV19
j_gene: TRBJ2-5
CDR3aa: CASRQGRETQYF

v_gene: TRBV6-5
j_gene: TRBJ1-1
CDR3aa: CASSYQGGTEAFF

v_gene: TRBV10-3
j_gene: TRBJ1-1
CDR3aa: CAITGTGFETEAFF

v_gene: TRBV7-3
j_gene: TRBJ2-1
CDR3aa: CAIELAGGYNEQFF

v_gene: TRBV19
j_gene: TRBJ2-3
CDR3aa: CASSSYTSTDTQYF

v_gene: TRBV5-1
j_gene: TRBJ1-2
CDR3aa: CASSLTDRDLSGGYTF

v_gene: TRBV7-2
j_gene: TRBJ2-7
CDR3aa: CASSSRDFSYEQYF

v_gene: TRBV7-8
j_gene: TRBJ2-7
CDR3aa: CASSLFSGSYGQYF

v_gene: TRBV6-5
j_gene: TRBJ1-2
CDR3aa: CASSYSDREWYGYTF

v_gene: TRBV27
j_gene: TRBJ1-2
CDR3aa: CAVRRQGRDYGYTF

v_gene: TRBV5-4
j_gene: TRBJ2-5
CDR3aa: CASSLGAAGGQETQYF

v_gene: TRBV4-3
j_gene: TRBJ2-4
CDR3aa: CASSQFPPDRARTDLAKNIQYF

v_gene: TRBV29-1
j_gene: TRBJ1-1
CDR3aa: CSVAGQLNTEAFF

v_gene: TRBV5-1
j_gene: TRBJ2-1
CDR3aa: CASSPDNEQFF

v_gene: TRBV28
j_gene: TRBJ1-2
CDR3aa: CASSLAGQGRANYGYTF

v_gene: TRBV5-1
j_gene: TRBJ2-7
CDR3aa: CASSLEGTGVGEQYF

v_gene: TRBV6-6
j_gene: TRBJ2-2
CDR3aa: CASSAASGDDGELFF

v_gene: TRBV3-1/TRBV3-2
j_gene: TRBJ2-5
CDR3aa: CASSRWTGGMGQETQYF

v_gene: TRBV7-9
j_gene: TRBJ1-1
CDR3aa: CASSPAGGSTEAFF

v_gene: TRBV12-3/TRBV12-4
j_gene: TRBJ1-1
CDR3aa: CASSRDRGKAFF

v_gene: TRBV28
j_gene: TRBJ2-7
CDR3aa: CASTLRTGAYEQYF